This T cell receptor (beta chain) was captured in a study of OX40 agonist ivuxolimab in advanced cancers. For the study at large: The dose of intravenous ivuxolimab that patients received every 2 weeks ranged from 0.01 to 10 mg/kg.

TCRdb keeps only in-frame clones here, not all; method: immunoSEQ multiplex PCR. Among around 76,000 clones listed, 94% were seen once. Study-wide results and caveats: Relative to CD4+, CD8+ T cells held more expanded clones on average. Still undetermined is the antigen specificity of the expanded peripheral T cells.

CDR1 and CDR2 (germline): LNHDA, SQIVND (reference sequence). V lost 3 bases, J lost 3 bases, and 8 bases lay in between. The CDR3 spans 13 residues. This clone was detected once. Its antigen is undetermined. This chain uses TRBV19 with TRBJ1-2, with D unresolved. Sequenced here: CD4+ or CD8+ T cells sorted from blood, sampled in a trial of the OX40 agonist ivuxolimab. The TCR comes from an adult with an advanced solid tumor such as melanoma, head and neck, liver or kidney cancer. The CDR3 bases are TGTGCCAGTAGTATGTGGGAGTACTATGGCTACACCTTC. This translates into CASSMWEYYGYTF.